This T cell receptor beta chain stems from a study of long-term antiretroviral therapy in people with HIV. Broader study findings: Against controls, HIV repertoires showed narrower ranges of CDR3 length.

Turning to this clone: The antigen remains undetermined.

It was version v3.0 of the immunoSEQ assay that was run at survey level. The protocol was immunoSEQ multiplex PCR, while the TCRdb copy is restricted to in-frame clones and leaves out a portion. The table shows 25,000 to 30,000 clones, with approximately 85% occurring only once. Per germline, CDR1 LNHDA and CDR2 SQIVND (reference sequence). CDR3 size: 17 residues. V lost 4 bases to trimming and J lost 2 bases, with 20 bases between them. V gene TRBV19 combines with J gene TRBJ1-1; D is uncertain. Here the sequenced sample was unsorted PBMCs, taken 3 years after starting antiretroviral therapy. This clonotype originated in a man aged 35 to 55 with HIV. The CDR3 protein is CASSSGLVGESNTEAFF. The CDR3, as DNA: TGTGCCAGTAGTAGCGGACTGGTTGGGGAAAGCAACACTGAAGCTTTCTTT. Using reference TRBV19 and TRBJ1-1 for the parts outside the CDR3, the full variable domain is DGGITQSPKYLFRKEGQNVTLSCEQNLNHDAMYWYRQDPGQGLRLIYYSQIVNDFQKGDIAEGYSVSREKKESFPLTVTSAQKNPTAFYLCASSSGLVGESNTEAFFGQGTRLTVV.